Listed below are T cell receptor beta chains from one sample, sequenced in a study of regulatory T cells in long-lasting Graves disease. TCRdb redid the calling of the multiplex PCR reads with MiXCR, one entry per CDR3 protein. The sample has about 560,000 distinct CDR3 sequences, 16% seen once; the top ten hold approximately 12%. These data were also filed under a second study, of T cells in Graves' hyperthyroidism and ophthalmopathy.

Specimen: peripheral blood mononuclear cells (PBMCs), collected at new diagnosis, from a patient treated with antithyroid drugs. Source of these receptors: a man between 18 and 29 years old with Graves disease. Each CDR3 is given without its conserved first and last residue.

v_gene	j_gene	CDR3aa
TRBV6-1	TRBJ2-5	ASRSGELETQY
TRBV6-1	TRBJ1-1	ASSPGPTATEAF
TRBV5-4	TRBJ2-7	ASSGELLAGVVYEQY
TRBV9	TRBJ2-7	ASSVDPGNTYEQY
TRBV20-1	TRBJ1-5	SALSGTANQPQH
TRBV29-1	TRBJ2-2	TGGTNTGELF
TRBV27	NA	ASSTRTGNQETQY
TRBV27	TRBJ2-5	ASSRIGVQETQY
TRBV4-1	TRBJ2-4	ASSQTGLDIQY
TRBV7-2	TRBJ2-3	ASSRGGAGVTTDTQY
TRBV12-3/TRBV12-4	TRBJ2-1	ASSSEGGSYNEQF
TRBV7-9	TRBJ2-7	ASSFRDGETYEQY
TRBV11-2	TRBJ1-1	ASSSLAASRAPGTEAF
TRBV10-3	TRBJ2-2	GSGTNTGELF
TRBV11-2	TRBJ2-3	ASSSRGVGQGTDTQY
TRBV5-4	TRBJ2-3	ASSLRDYTDTQY
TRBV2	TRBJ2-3	ASIATGASTDTQY
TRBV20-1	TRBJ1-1	SARDRPGLSEAF
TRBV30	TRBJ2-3	AWSAVSTGHQRADTQY
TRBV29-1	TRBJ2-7	SVAGTGISYEQY
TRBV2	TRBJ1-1	ASSELTGDTEAF
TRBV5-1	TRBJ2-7	ASSLDGTASSYEQY
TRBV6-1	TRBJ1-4	ASTRAGIEKLF
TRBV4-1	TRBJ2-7	ASSQHPPGLAGLVPLYEQY
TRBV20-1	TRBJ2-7	SAQRAGGSYEQY
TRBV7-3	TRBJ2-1	ASSSGLDRVNEQF
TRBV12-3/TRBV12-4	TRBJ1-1	ASSSHTPEAF
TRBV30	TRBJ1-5	AWSLPFSNQPQH
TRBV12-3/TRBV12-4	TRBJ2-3	ASSLGGATQY
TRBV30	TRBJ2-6	AWSAGTGASGANVLT
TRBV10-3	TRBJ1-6	AAWGGRGSPLH
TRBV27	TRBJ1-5	ASSPGQISNQPQH
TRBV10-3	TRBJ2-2	AISLGTSGSLGELF
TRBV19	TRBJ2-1	ASSPAGAYNEQF
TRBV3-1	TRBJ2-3	ASSQSGLVDTQY
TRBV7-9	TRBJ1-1	ASSFRAARIGNTEAF
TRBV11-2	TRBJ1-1	ASSLELHAGGEAF
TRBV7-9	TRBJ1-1	ASSTETGGGNTEAF
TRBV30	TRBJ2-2	AWVRERNTGELF
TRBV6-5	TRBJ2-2	ASSYPSNLPGGPDTGELF
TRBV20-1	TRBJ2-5	SATLAGGRETQY
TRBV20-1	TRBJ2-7	SARYAGGVDEQY